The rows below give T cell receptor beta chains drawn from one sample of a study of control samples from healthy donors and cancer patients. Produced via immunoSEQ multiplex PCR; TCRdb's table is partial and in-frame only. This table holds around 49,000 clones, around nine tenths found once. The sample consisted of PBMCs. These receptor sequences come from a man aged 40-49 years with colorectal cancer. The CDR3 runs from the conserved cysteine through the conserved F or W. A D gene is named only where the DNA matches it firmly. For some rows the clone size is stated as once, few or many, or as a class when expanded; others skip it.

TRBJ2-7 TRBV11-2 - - TGTGCCAGCAGCTTAGGTGGCAGTGGATTCTACGAGCAGTACTTC CASSLGGSGFYEQYF
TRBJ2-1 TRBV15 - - TGTGCCACCAGCATTTGGGACCTCGGTTCCTACAATGAGCAGTTCTTC CATSIWDLGSYNEQFF
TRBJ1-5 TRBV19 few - TGTGCCAGTAGTATAGGGACTAAGTACATGAATCAGCCCCAGCATTTT CASSIGTKYMNQPQHF
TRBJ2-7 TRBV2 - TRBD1 TGTGCCAGCAGAAAGGGACAGACCGTCTCCTACGAGCAGTACTTC CASRKGQTVSYEQYF
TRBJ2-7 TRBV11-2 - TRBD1 TGTGCCAGCAGCTTAGGGGGACAGTTATACGAGCAGTACTTC CASSLGGQLYEQYF
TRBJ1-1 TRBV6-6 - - TGTGCCAGCAGTTTACAGGGACCGACTGAAGCTTTCTTT CASSLQGPTEAFF
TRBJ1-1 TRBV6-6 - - TGTGCCAGCAACGAGGGACACCGGAACACTGAAGCTTTCTTT CASNEGHRNTEAFF
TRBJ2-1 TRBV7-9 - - TGTGCCAGCAGGGTCAGTCGCTCCTACAATGAGCAGTTCTTC CASRVSRSYNEQFF
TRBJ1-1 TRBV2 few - TGTGCCAGCAGCGGAGGGTGGCGGGCTTTCTTT CASSGGWRAFF
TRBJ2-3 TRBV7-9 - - TGTGCCAGCAGCTTAGGACCCGTGTATACAGATACGCAGTATTTT CASSLGPVYTDTQYF
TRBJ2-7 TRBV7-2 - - TGTGCCAGCAGCTTAGGTAGGGCCCGAACAGCCTACGAGCAGTACTTC CASSLGRARTAYEQYF
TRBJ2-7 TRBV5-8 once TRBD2 TGTGCCAGCAGCCCCGGACTAGCGGGAGGCGAGCAGTACTTC CASSPGLAGGEQYF
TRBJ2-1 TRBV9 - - TGTGCCAGCAGCGTCGACCAGACCTACAATGAGCAGTTCTTC CASSVDQTYNEQFF
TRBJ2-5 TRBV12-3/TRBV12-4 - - TGTGCCAGCGGCGCTAGCCGGGAGACCCAGTACTTC CASGASRETQYF
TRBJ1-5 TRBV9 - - TGTGCCAGCAGCGTAGGGGGGCAGGGCGGACAGCCCCAGCATTTT CASSVGGQGGQPQHF
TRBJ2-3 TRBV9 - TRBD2 TGTGCCAGCAGCTCGTCCTCCGGGACTAGCGTCACAGATACGCAGTATTTT CASSSSSGTSVTDTQYF
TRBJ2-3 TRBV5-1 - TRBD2 TGCGCCAGCAGCTTCAACGGGGGGGCTAAGACCACAGATACGCAGTATTTT CASSFNGGAKTTDTQYF
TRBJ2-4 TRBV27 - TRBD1 TGTGCCAGCAGTTTCCGGGACAGCAAAAACATTCAGTACTTC CASSFRDSKNIQYF
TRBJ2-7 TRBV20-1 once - TGCAGTGCTAGTGAGGAGCCTTTTTCCGAGCAGTACTTC CSASEEPFSEQYF
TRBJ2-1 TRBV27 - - TGTGCCAGCGTCCGACTAGGGGGTCCGGTAGGGGAGCAGTTCTTC CASVRLGGPVGEQFF
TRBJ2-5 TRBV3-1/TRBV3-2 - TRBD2 TGTGCCAGCAGCCAAGATCGTCTAGCGGGTTTTCAAGAGACCCAGTACTTC CASSQDRLAGFQETQYF
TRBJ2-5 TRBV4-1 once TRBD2 TGCGCCAGCAGCCAAGAAAGACGGACTAGCGTCGGGACCCAGTACTTC CASSQERRTSVGTQYF
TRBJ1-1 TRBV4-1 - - TGCGCCAGCAGCCTCAGGAACACTGAAGCTTTCTTT CASSLRNTEAFF
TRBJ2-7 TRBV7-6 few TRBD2 TGTGCCAGCAGCTTAGGGGTCACTAGCGGGACCCAAAACTACGAGCAGTACTTC CASSLGVTSGTQNYEQYF
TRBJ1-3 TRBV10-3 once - TGTGCCATAGCAACAGGGACCTCTGGAAACACCATATATTTT CAIATGTSGNTIYF
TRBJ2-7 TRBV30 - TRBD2 TGTGCCTGGAGGGAGCGGGAGGGGAGGGAGCAGTACTTC CAWREREGREQYF
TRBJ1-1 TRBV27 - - TGTGCCAGCAGCTCCGACCCGAACACTGAAGCTTTCTTT CASSSDPNTEAFF
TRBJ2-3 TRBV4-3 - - TGCGCCAGCAGCCCGGTCATGGGACCCCTAACTACGCAGTATTTT CASSPVMGPLTTQYF
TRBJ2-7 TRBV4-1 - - TGCGCCAGCAGCCAAGATCGAACTTCCTTCTACGAGCAGTACTTC CASSQDRTSFYEQYF
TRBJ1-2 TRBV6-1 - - TGTGCCAGCAGTGACGGGGACTATGGCTACACCTTC CASSDGDYGYTF
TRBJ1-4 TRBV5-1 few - TGCGCCAGCAGCTCAGAAAACAGCTCTAATGAAAAACTGTTTTTT CASSSENSSNEKLFF
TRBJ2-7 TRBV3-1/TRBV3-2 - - TGTGCCAGCAGCCAAAGCTCCTACGAGCAGTACTTC CASSQSSYEQYF
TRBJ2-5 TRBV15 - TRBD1 TGTGCCACCAGTAAGGGACAGAAGCAACAAGAGACCCAGTACTTC CATSKGQKQQETQYF
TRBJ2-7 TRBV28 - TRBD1 TGTGCCAGTGATCGGACAGGGGACTACGAGCAGTACTTC CASDRTGDYEQYF
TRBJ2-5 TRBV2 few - TGTGCCAGCAGTGACGATGTACAAGAGACCCAGTACTTC CASSDDVQETQYF
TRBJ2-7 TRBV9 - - TGTGCCAGCAGCGTAGGATCTCTAGCCTACGAGCAGTACTTC CASSVGSLAYEQYF
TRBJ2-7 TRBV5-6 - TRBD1 TGTGCCAGCAGCTGGGGGACAGGGGGCGAGCAGTACTTC CASSWGTGGEQYF
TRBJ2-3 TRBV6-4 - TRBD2 TGTGCCAGCAGTCGTAGCGGGAGCGTATCTAGCACAGATACGCAGTATTTT CASSRSGSVSSTDTQYF
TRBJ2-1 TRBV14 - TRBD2 TGTGCCAGCAGCCGGACTAGCGGGAGGGTATACAATGAGCAGTTCTTC CASSRTSGRVYNEQFF
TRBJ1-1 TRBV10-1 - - TGCGCCAGCAGGGTGAGCGTCGGGAACACTGAAGCTTTCTTT CASRVSVGNTEAFF
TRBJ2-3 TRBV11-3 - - TGTGCCAGCAGCCTTCAACCTACAGATACGCAGTATTTT CASSLQPTDTQYF
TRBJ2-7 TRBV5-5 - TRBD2 TGTGCCAGCAGCTTGGTGCTAGCGGGTTTATCCTACGAGCAGTACTTC CASSLVLAGLSYEQYF
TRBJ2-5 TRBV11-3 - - TGTGCCAGCAGCCCCCTTGGAGTTGGGGAGACCCAGTACTTC CASSPLGVGETQYF
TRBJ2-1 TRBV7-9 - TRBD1 TGTGCCAGCAGCTTAGCCGACCGGACAGGGAACGATGAGCAGTTCTTC CASSLADRTGNDEQFF
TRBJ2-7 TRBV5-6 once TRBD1 TGTGCCAGCAGCCCCGGGACAGGGGGCCCCTTCGAGCAGTACTTC CASSPGTGGPFEQYF
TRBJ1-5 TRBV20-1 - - TGCAGTGCTAGAGGGAGTCAGCCCCAGCATTTT CSARGSQPQHF
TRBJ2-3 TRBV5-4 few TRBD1 TGTGCCAGCAGCCACTATTCAGGGGGCGCAGATACGCAGTATTTT CASSHYSGGADTQYF
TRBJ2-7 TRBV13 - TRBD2 TGTGCCAGCAGCCGAGCGGGAGGGAGCTCCTACGAGCAGTACTTC CASSRAGGSSYEQYF
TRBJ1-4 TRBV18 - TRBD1 TGTGCCAGCTCACCACCGATAGGGGGCCTTAATGAAAAACTGTTTTTT CASSPPIGGLNEKLFF
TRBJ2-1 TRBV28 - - TGTGCCAGCAGTTTATGGGGCAATGAGCAGTTCTTC CASSLWGNEQFF
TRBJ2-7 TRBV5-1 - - TGCGCCAGCAGCTTAGGCCCCGAGCAGTACTTC CASSLGPEQYF
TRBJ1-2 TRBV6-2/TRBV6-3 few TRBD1 TGTGCCAGCAGTTACTCGGGCAGGGGGTCTGGCTACACCTTC CASSYSGRGSGYTF
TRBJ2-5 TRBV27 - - TGTGCCAGCAGTTTTCTAGAGGGAGAGACCCAGTACTTC CASSFLEGETQYF
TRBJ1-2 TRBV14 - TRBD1 TGTGCCAGCAGCCATTCGACAGGGGGGAATGGCTACACCTTC CASSHSTGGNGYTF
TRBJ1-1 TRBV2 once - TGTGCCAGCAGTGAAGGGGGGGAAGCTTTCTTT CASSEGGEAFF
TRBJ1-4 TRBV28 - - TGTGCCAGCAGTTTCGGGAGGCAGTCCTCAACTAATGAAAAACTGTTTTTT CASSFGRQSSTNEKLFF
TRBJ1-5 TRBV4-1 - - TGCGCCAGCAGCCGATCGGCCCTGGGAAATCAGCCCCAGCATTTT CASSRSALGNQPQHF
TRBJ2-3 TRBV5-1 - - TGCGCCAGCAGCCCCTTGGGGGGGCGGACTAGCACAGATACGCAGTATTTT CASSPLGGRTSTDTQYF
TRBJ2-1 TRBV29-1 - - TGCAGCGTTGACGGGCCATCCGCAGTGATCTTC CSVDGPSAVIF
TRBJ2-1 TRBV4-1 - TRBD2 TGCGCCAGCAGCCCCAGCGGGAGCTCCTACAATGAGCAGTTCTTC CASSPSGSSYNEQFF